The entry that follows covers one TCR beta chain sequence. Antigen: not known. Trimming shortened V by 5 bases and J by 2 bases, and 10 bases separated the two germline ends. CDR1 is SGHVS and CDR2 is FQNEAQ in the germline V gene. The CDR3 is made up of 13 amino acids. The data stem from a study of T cell repertoires in cytomegalovirus infection. Study-wide context: Recently identified HLA-C-restricted CMV epitopes were used, and well-studied HLA-B-restricted CMV epitopes were used as well. CMV infection plus the matching HLA type was flagged by public TCR beta signatures.

TCRdb independently ran MiXCR on the reads; one entry per CDR3 protein. The sample carries fewer than 200,000 distinct CDR3 sequences, less than 25% recorded once. The sample was CD8+ T cells from cultured PBMCs, taken from culture after CMV antigen stimulation. The receptor was derived from a human donor in good health (CMV status not recorded). Some clones in this sample may be carry-over from other donors' samples. This chain uses TRBV7-8 with TRBJ2-7; the D gene is possibly TRBD2 (6 bases). The CDR3 is CASSRRGTYEQYF. Here the CDR3 DNA reads TGTGCCAGCAGCCGGCGGGGAACCTACGAGCAGTACTTC.